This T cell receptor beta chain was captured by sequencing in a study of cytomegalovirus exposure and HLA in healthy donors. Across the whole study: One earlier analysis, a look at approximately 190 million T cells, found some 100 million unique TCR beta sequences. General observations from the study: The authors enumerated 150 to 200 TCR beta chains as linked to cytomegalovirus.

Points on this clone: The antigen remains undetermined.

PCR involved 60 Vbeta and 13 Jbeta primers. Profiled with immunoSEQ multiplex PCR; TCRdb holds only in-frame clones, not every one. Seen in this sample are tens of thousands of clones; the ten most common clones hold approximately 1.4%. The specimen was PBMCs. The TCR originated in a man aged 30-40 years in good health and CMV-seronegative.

DNA for the CDR3: TGTGCCAGTAGTCCGGGTAGCAATCAGCCCCAGCATTTT. Translated: CASSPGSNQPQHF. The chain couples TRBV19 to TRBJ1-5; no reliable D call. Trimming cost V 5 bases and J 0 bases, with 5 bases left between them. The germline V gene has CDR1 LNHDA and CDR2 SQIVND (reference sequence). This CDR3 has 13 residues.